The 13 T cell receptor beta chains listed next were all sequenced from one sample in a study of cytomegalovirus exposure and HLA in healthy donors. The primer mix had 60 Vbeta and 13 Jbeta primers. The repertoire was sequenced with immunoSEQ multiplex PCR; TCRdb's copy has only in-frame clones and lacks some. The sample lists about 190,000 clones; 75% to 90% were seen once. The source material was PBMCs. The receptors were sampled from a woman aged 50 to 65 in good health and CMV-seropositive.

V and J are TRBV2 and TRBJ2-7; 8 nucleotides agree with TRBD1. Looked up from germline, CDR1 is SNHLY and CDR2 is FYNNEI. Losses at the gene ends were 6 bases for V and 0 bases for J; bases not matched to a gene: 4. This CDR3 is 14 amino acids long. DNA of the CDR3: TGTGCCAGCAGGCGGACAGGGAACTCCTACGAGCAGTACTTC. This translates into CASRRTGNSYEQYF. The variable domain in full, with the rest retrieved from reference TRBV2 and TRBJ2-7, is EPEVTQTPSHQVTQMGQEVILRCVPISNHLYFYWYRQILGQKVEFLVSFYNNEISEKSEIFDDQFSVERPDGSNFTLKIRSTKLEDSAMYFCASRRTGNSYEQYFGPGTRLTVT.

This chain joins TRBV18 and TRBJ1-4, with 10 bases fitting TRBD1. V lost 4 bases, J lost 6 bases, and 2 bases stayed unmatched. The CDR3 is 14 amino acids. From germline, CDR1 is KGHSH and CDR2 LQKENI. DNA for the CDR3: TGTGCCAGCTCACTCGGGACAGGGGATGAAAAACTGTTTTTT. Amino acid sequence: CASSLGTGDEKLFF.

The chain is built from TRBV7-9 and TRBJ2-7, with 11 bases matching TRBD2. There are 16 residues in the CDR3. V dropped 2 bases and J dropped 1; count of bases not matched to a gene: 4. Germline CDR1 reads SEHNR; CDR2 reads FQNEAQ (reference sequence). In nucleotides, the CDR3 is TGTGCCAGCAGCTTACTAGCGGGGGGAAGATCCTACGAGCAGTACTTC. The encoded protein is CASSLLAGGRSYEQYF.

The chain employs TRBV19 and TRBJ2-1, with TRBD2 matching over 7 bases. The CDR3 sequence is 15 residues long. V dropped 4 bases and J dropped 0; count of bases not matched to a gene: 3. In germline, CDR1 is LNHDA, CDR2 SQIVND (reference sequence). CDR3 sequence (DNA): TGTGCCAGTAGTACGGGGGGAAGCTCCTACAATGAGCAGTTCTTC. It codes for CASSTGGSSYNEQFF.

This chain uses TRBV5-1 with TRBJ2-1, with 7 bases aligning to TRBD2. The CDR3 spans 14 residues. V dropped 7 bases and J dropped 4; count of bases not matched to a gene: 8. Germline lookup yields CDR1 SGHRS and CDR2 YFSETQ. The CDR3 sequence: CASGTPGGYNEQFF. The CDR3 DNA is TGCGCCAGCGGGACTCCGGGGGGATACAATGAGCAGTTCTTC. The complete variable domain, with remaining parts taken from reference TRBV5-1 and TRBJ2-1, reads KAGVTQTPRYLIKTRGQQVTLSCSPISGHRSVSWYQQTPGQGLQFLFEYFSETQRNKGNFPGRFSGRQFSNSRSEMNVSTLELGDSALYLCASGTPGGYNEQFFGPGTRLTVL.

The rearrangement uses TRBV6-5 and TRBJ1-2, with 7 positions matching TRBD1. Looked up from germline, CDR1 is MNHEY and CDR2 is SVGAGI. The ends lost 7 bases at V and 2 bases at J; junction bases unmatched: 4. The CDR3 is 13 residues long. This CDR3 reads CASNPGQNYGYTF. The CDR3 DNA is TGTGCCAGCAACCCGGGACAGAACTATGGCTACACCTTC.

The chain uses TRBV5-1 and TRBJ2-7; TRBD1 aligns across 7 bases. The CDR3 totals 13 residues. V was pared by 0 bases and J by 9 bases, with 6 bases of the junction left unmatched. Germline V gives CDR1 SGHRS, CDR2 YFSETQ. CDR3 loop: CASSLGGTDRQYF. The CDR3 nucleotides are TGCGCCAGCAGCTTGGGGGGGACAGATCGGCAGTACTTC.

This clone is a singleton in its sample. The chain combines TRBV7-2 with TRBJ2-1; 11 bases line up with TRBD2. With 7 bases clipped from V and 8 bases from J, the junction kept 7 bases outside the gene matches. Germline CDR1 and CDR2: SGHTA and FQGNSA. The CDR3 is 14 residues long. CDR3 nucleotides: TGTGCCAGCACCTTTAGCGGGGGGGCGTATGAGCAGTTCTTC. It specifies CASTFSGGAYEQFF. The complete variable domain, with remaining parts taken from reference TRBV7-2 and TRBJ2-1, reads GAGVSQSPSNKVTEKGKDVELRCDPISGHTALYWYRQSLGQGLEFLIYFQGNSAPDKSGLPSDRFSAERTGGSVSTLTIQRTQQEDSAVYLCASTFSGGAYEQFFGPGTRLTVL.

This rearrangement joins TRBV5-1 to TRBJ1-1; D perhaps matches TRBD1 (6 bases). CDR1 and CDR2 (germline): SGHRS, YFSETQ. Trimming took 3 bases from V and 0 from J, leaving 9 bases between them. The CDR3 totals 14 residues. The CDR3 here is CASSSGQLNTEAFF. The DNA of the CDR3 is TGCGCCAGCAGCTCTGGACAGCTGAACACTGAAGCTTTCTTT.

The chain joins TRBV6-5 to TRBJ2-7, with 9 bases fitting TRBD1. CDR1 is MNHEY, CDR2 SVGAGI, per germline. This CDR3 is 14 amino acids long. V lost 4 bases to trimming and J lost 6 bases; unmatched junction nucleotides: 7. CDR3 sequence: CASSFRDRAGEQYF. The CDR3 nucleotides read TGTGCCAGCAGTTTCCGGGACAGGGCGGGCGAGCAGTACTTC.

The CDR3 sequence is CSVGRVNEQFF. CDR3 bases: TGCAGCGTTGGCAGGGTCAATGAGCAGTTCTTC. The rearrangement joins TRBV29-1 to TRBJ2-1, with D possibly matching TRBD1 (5 bases). V was shortened by 4 bases and J by 6 bases, with 7 bases between the two germline ends. The CDR3 is 11 residues long. Germline loops: CDR1 SQVTM, CDR2 ANQGSEA.

The CDR3 DNA is TGTGCCAGTAGTATGGACAGGGTCTCTGGGGCCAACGTCCTGACTTTC. It specifies CASSMDRVSGANVLTF. The V gene is TRBV19, the J gene TRBJ2-6; 8 bases are a match to TRBD1. This CDR3 has 16 residues. CDR1 and CDR2 from the germline V gene are LNHDA and SQIVND (reference sequence). J lost 0 bases, V lost 3 bases, and 1 base had no gene match.

The chain carries TRBV20-1 and TRBJ2-7, with TRBD2 as a possible D gene (6 bases). From germline, CDR1 is DFQATT and CDR2 SNEGSKA (reference sequence). Trimming cost V 3 bases and J 3 bases, with 6 bases left between them. The CDR3 is 11 amino acids. CDR3: CSAREGYEQYF. The DNA for the CDR3 is TGCAGTGCTAGGGAGGGCTACGAGCAGTACTTC.